At least ten counts were recorded for the clone carrying this T cell receptor (beta chain). Its antigen is not known. These data come from a study of HIV-infected children after antiretroviral therapy interruption. Study results and limitations: The CD45RA+ naive sort may contain some EMRA or stem memory cells. After treatment interruption started, naive CD4+ CDR3 overlap across time points dropped.

The treatment here: PENTA 11 planned treatment interruption arm or continuous ART arm. Naive CD4+ CD45RA+ CD45RO- T cells were FACS-sorted from thawed PBMCs. Trimming removed 2 bases at V and 2 bases at J, with 2 bases between. The CDR3 contains 12 residues. Unique molecular identifiers were included in an RNA-based 3' RACE TCR library. Each CDR3 protein gets one entry after TCRdb re-called the 3' RACE reads with MiXCR. The sample includes around 50,000 distinct CDR3 sequences, 3.5% to 5% seen only once; the top ten take 0.55% to 0.85%. The starting material was CD45RA+ CD4+ T cells from PBMCs, pooled from several time points, obtained from a donor given antiretroviral therapy, either interrupted or continuous. Subset in this sample: naive CD4+ CD45RA+ CD45RO- T cells. The chain employs TRBV12-3 or TRBV12-4 and TRBJ2-3, with no clear D. This TCR was sampled from a pool of human donors with HIV. The CDR3 sequence: CASSLSTDTQYF. CDR3 coding DNA: TGTGCCAGCAGTTTATCCACAGATACGCAGTATTTT.